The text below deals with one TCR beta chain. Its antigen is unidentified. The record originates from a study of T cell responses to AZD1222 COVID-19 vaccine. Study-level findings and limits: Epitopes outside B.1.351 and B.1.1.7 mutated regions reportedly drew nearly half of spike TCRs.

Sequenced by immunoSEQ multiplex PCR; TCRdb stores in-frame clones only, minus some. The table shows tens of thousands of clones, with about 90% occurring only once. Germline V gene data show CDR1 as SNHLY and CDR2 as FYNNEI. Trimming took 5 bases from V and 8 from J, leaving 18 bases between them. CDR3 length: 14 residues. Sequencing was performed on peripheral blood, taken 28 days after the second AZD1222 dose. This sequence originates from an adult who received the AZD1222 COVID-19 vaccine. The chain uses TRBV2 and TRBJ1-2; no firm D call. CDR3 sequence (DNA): TGTGCCAGCAGTCCCACGCGGGAGCCCGCCGGCTACACCTTC. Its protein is CASSPTREPAGYTF.